The text below deals with one TCR beta chain. Its matching antigen is unknown. Through Arm-PCR of CDR3 regions and iRepertoire HTBI primers, TCR beta libraries were built. TCRdb used MiXCR to reprocess the multiplex PCR reads, holding one entry per CDR3 protein. The data contain roughly 610,000 distinct CDR3 sequences, roughly 15% of them singletons. CDR3 size: 17 residues. CDR1 and CDR2 (germline): LNHDA, SQIVND (reference sequence). After removal of 7 bases from V and 4 bases from J, the junction contained 13 bases not matched to a gene. This sample is part of a study of regulatory T cells in long-lasting Graves disease. The study, taken as a whole, reports: With 2,500 to 3,500 shared public clonotypes, persistent patients exceeded new patients, who shared about a thousand. It was in persistent disease that TRBV28, TRBJ1-2 and TRBJ2-5 were favored.

Stated time point: newly diagnosed GD, antithyroid drugs for less than 3 months. RNA extracted from PBMCs served as the sequencing template. These data also featured in a second study, about T cells in Graves' hyperthyroidism and ophthalmopathy.

The chain has TRBV19 and TRBJ2-3; 11 nucleotides line up with TRBD2. The clonotype comes from a woman in her twenties or thirties with Graves disease. Sequenced here: peripheral blood mononuclear cells (PBMCs), sampled at new diagnosis, from a patient treated with antithyroid drugs. The CDR3 DNA reads TGTGCCAGTACCCCACGTTTAGCGGGAGGGCCGGCAGATACGCAGTATTTT. It codes for CASTPRLAGGPADTQYF.